The table lists the clone carrying this T cell receptor (beta chain) with a few counts. Its target is not known. This entry is derived from a study of cytomegalovirus exposure and HLA in healthy donors. Study conclusions and caveats: Despite most TCR sequences being rare, some public TCRs occurred in many donors. The authors enumerated around 150 TCR beta chains as linked to cytomegalovirus. Later analysis suggested most CMV-associated TCR beta chains were HLA-restricted.

Researchers ran the PCR with 60 Vbeta and 13 Jbeta primers. Profiling relied on immunoSEQ multiplex PCR, and the TCRdb table lists in-frame clones only, not all of them. The sample gives around 150,000 clones, about four fifths of which show up once; 7% to 8.5% is in the top ten. The specimen was PBMCs. The sequence derives from a male donor in good health and CMV-seropositive.

In DNA, the CDR3 is TGTGCCAGCAGCCAGCTAGCGGGGGGTTGGACCGGGGAGCTGTTTTTT. This sequence encodes CASSQLAGGWTGELFF. V gene TRBV5-6 combines with J gene TRBJ2-2; 11 bases are shared with TRBD2. V lost 4 bases to trimming and J lost 5 bases; unmatched junction nucleotides: 7. The length of the CDR3 is 16 residues. Germline lookup yields CDR1 SGHDT and CDR2 YYEEEE.